These 2 T cell receptor beta chains came from one sample sequenced in a study of T cell changes during pregnancy in multiple sclerosis. Sequencing used immunoSEQ multiplex PCR; TCRdb keeps in-frame clones, though not all of them. Found here are 60,000 to 65,000 clones, about 90% of them singletons; the top ten hold 2.5% to 3.5%. The source material was peripheral blood, sampled in the second trimester of pregnancy. These receptors were collected from a female donor in good health, enrolled as a control in a pregnancy study.

This chain joins TRBV6-1 and TRBJ1-4; D unresolved. The CDR3 is made up of 13 amino acids. The germline V gene encodes CDR1 MNHNS and CDR2 SASEGT. The ends were cut back, 8 bases at V and 8 bases at J, with 15 bases in the middle. The CDR3 nucleotides read TGTGCCAGCGGTATAGGGAGTCGCGAAAAACTGTTTTTT. The encoded protein is CASGIGSREKLFF.

This rearrangement joins TRBV10-1 to TRBJ1-1; TRBD1 is a possible D gene (5 bases). CDR1 and CDR2 from the germline V gene are WNHNN and SYGVQD (reference sequence). The CDR3 runs 12 residues. V gave up 5 bases and J gave up 4 bases, with 8 bases separating them. The DNA for the CDR3 is TGCGCCAGCAGTTCGGGGGGCACTGAAGCTTTCTTT. This translates into CASSSGGTEAFF.